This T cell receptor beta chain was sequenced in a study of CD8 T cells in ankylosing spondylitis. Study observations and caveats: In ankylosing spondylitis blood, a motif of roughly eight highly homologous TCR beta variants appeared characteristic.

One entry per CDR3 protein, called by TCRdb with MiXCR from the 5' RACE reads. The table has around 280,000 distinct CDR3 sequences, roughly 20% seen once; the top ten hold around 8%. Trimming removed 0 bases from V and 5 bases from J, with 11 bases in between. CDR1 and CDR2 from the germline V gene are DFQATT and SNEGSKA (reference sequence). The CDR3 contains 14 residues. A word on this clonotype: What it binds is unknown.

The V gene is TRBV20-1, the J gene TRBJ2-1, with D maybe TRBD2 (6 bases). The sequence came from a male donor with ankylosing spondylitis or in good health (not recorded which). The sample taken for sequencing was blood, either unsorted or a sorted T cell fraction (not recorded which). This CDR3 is CSAREWRENNEQFF. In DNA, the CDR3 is TGCAGTGCTAGAGAGTGGCGGGAAAACAATGAGCAGTTCTTC.